This TCR beta chain was profiled in a study of blood T cell repertoires in COVID-19. Across the study: The samples span acute and convalescent COVID-19 from the United States, Italy and Spain. Sources were T cells, B-cell-depleted T cells, or PBMCs; the material itself was cDNA or gDNA.

How the authors handled the data: Nucleated cell number was recorded as an estimate derived from reference gene primer amplification. The protocol was immunoSEQ multiplex PCR, while the TCRdb copy is restricted to in-frame clones and leaves out a portion. That table furnishes V, J and clone size, whereas the DNA furnished D and trimming. The data hold under 200,000 clones, with approximately 86% observed a single time. The CDR3 contains 14 residues. V dropped 7 bases and J dropped 3 bases, with 16 bases sitting between them. Germline V gene sequence: CDR1 MDHEN, CDR2 SYDVKM. This receptor was taken from a man in his 60s with acute or convalescent COVID-19. V and J are TRBV28 and TRBJ2-7, with D perhaps matching TRBD2 (6 bases). Sequencing was performed on peripheral blood. DNA of the CDR3: TGTGCCAGCACCCTGGGGGGTGGGGTCTACGAGCAGTACTTC. Translating it yields CASTLGGGVYEQYF.